There are a few counts of the clone carrying this T cell receptor beta chain. Its antigen remains unknown. These data are taken from a study of identical twins. Study-level results: Out-of-frame alpha sequences shared between twins exhibited an excess of low generation probability. Conclusions leaned on cross-sectional statistical analysis and did not track the same donors over time.

This CDR3 is built from 16 residues. V lost 5 bases and J 6 bases, leaving 23 bases between the germline ends. CDR1 is LNHDA and CDR2 is SQIVND in the germline V gene (reference sequence). One entry per CDR3 protein results from TCRdb running MiXCR on the 5' RACE reads. The sample includes hundreds of thousands of distinct CDR3 sequences, around 15% seen only once; the top ten take around 9.5%. Specimen: memory (CD45RO+) T cells sorted from blood. The gene calls are TRBV19 and TRBJ2-7; possible D gene TRBD2, 6 bases. The TCR was taken from a woman younger than 30 in good health. CDR3 region: CASSSLTRGSSAEQYF. CDR3 in DNA: TGTGCCAGTAGTTCATTAACGCGGGGAAGCTCCGCCGAGCAGTACTTC.